One T cell receptor beta chain is described in this entry. The target of this receptor is not known. Per-nucleotide qualities are absent, and no much larger clonotype sits a single base away. CDR1 and CDR2 were assigned from the germline V gene as MNHEY and SVGEGT. The CDR3 sequence holds 13 residues, the cysteine and phenylalanine included. The only DNA kept is the CDR3, 39 bases in frame from the first base. At the junction V is shortened by 6 bases and J by 2 bases; bases outside the gene matches: 3. The treatment or condition label on this specimen signifies: roughly ten-day PBMC culture with coronavirus spike peptide pools or control peptides (ViraFEST assay). The ViraFEST assay, used in the study, expanded antigen-specific T cells with peptide pools and then identified the expanded clonotypes through TCR sequencing. Positive SARS-CoV-2 PCR tests in the convalescent patients dated from March to December 2020, before Alpha, Beta and Delta variants emerged in the United States. Each well held 1.5 million to 2.5 million PBMCs cultured with approximately 9.1 ug/ml peptide pools in IMDM containing approximately 5% human AB serum and roughly 9.3 IU/ml IL-2. On days 3 and 7, half of the culture medium was replaced with fresh IL-2-containing medium. After 10 days of culture, CD4+ T cells were isolated by negative selection using the EasySep CD4+ T cell isolation kit. PBMCs were separated from whole blood using Ficoll-Paque Plus gradient centrifugation and then either used fresh or cryopreserved at -140C. Culture conditions were generally each tested in triplicate wells.

This sample is part of a study of vaccination and CD4 T cells after COVID-19 (dated by TCRdb to between 2022 and 2023). Describing the broader study: Convalescent patients had a positive SARS-CoV-2 result on nasal swab PCR, and of these patients, nine had mild disease and one had severe disease. Overlapping spike peptide pools from SARS-CoV-2 and from the common cold coronaviruses HCoV-NL63, HCoV-OC43 and HCoV-229E were used as culture stimuli. Post-COVID blood samples from convalescent patients were collected a median of about 100 days after diagnosis, with a range of roughly 30 to 170 days. As controls, cultures received a CEFX viral epitope pool (the positive control), an HIV-1 Nef peptide pool (the negative control), or no peptide at all. In 10 COVID-19 convalescent patients and 4 infection-naive healthy vaccine recipients, the spike-specific CD4+ TCR repertoire before mRNA vaccination was compared with the repertoire after mRNA vaccination. Each participant got two doses of either the Pfizer-BioNTech BNT162b2 vaccine (n=8) or the Moderna mRNA-1273 vaccine (n=2). Post-vaccine blood samples were taken a median of roughly 72 days after the second vaccine dose, with a range of 14 to 241 days. In the convalescent cohort there were six males and four females, among whom were two Hispanic individuals, seven Caucasians, two Asians and one multiracial person. On the study overall, not on this receptor specifically: Of the vaccine-specific clones in convalescent patients, 304 of 307, or nearly all, reacted only to SARS-CoV-2 spike and did not cross-react with common cold coronaviruses. The number of convalescent patients in the study was relatively small, and the study did not examine early timepoints following natural infection. An increase in the median number of SARS-CoV-2-reactive clonotypes from approximately 21 after infection to 35 to 40 after vaccination was observed, but the change was not found to be significant. In convalescent patients, a median approximately 83% of post-vaccine SARS-CoV-2-reactive clones were detected only after vaccination, suggesting vaccine-specific priming.

Library method: PCR. TCR sequencing of DNA from cultured CD4+ T cells used the Oncomine TCR Beta short-read assay at the Johns Hopkins FTIC core. The QIAamp micro DNA kit was used to extract genomic DNA from the cultured CD4+ T cells. Oncomine TCR Beta libraries from cultured CD4+ T cells were pooled with unique dual indexes and sequenced on an Illumina iSeq 100. As for the authors' bioinformatics: Non-productive sequences were removed, and CDR3s that did not start with C, did not end with F or W, or were shorter than 7 amino acids were discarded. Antigen-specific clonotypes were identified with the MANAFEST web application by comparing peptide-stimulated wells with reference and other culture wells. An FDR below 0.05, an odds ratio above 5, and a productive frequency above 0.1% in at least two of three replicate wells were required for clones to be considered positive. A clonotype was classed as cross-reactive if the clonotype showed significant expansion both in SARS-CoV-2 spike wells and in at least one common cold coronavirus spike condition. Levenshtein distances (stringdist) and unrooted phylogenetic trees (ape) in R version 3.6.1 were used to assess CDR3 homology. The public reads were run again by TCRdb, first through fastp at Q25 and then through MiXCR, and only productive beta chains were kept. All rows with the same CDR3 protein become a single entry with the most common DNA and genes. These V and J calls originate from TCRdb's pipeline instead of the authors' own analysis. Recorded for this sample are some 20,000 distinct CDR3 sequences; about 60% of them occurred a single time. Roughly 8% of the sample comes from the top ten.

This sequence uses TRBV6-2 or TRBV6-3 and TRBJ1-2; 7 central nucleotides agree with TRBD1. The origin of this receptor is a human donor who had recovered from COVID-19. The sequenced sample consisted of CD4+ T cells from blood, cultured in vitro. The CDR3 here reads CASSQGQNYGYTF. The nucleotide sequence reads TGTGCCAGCAGCCAGGGACAGAACTATGGCTACACCTTC.